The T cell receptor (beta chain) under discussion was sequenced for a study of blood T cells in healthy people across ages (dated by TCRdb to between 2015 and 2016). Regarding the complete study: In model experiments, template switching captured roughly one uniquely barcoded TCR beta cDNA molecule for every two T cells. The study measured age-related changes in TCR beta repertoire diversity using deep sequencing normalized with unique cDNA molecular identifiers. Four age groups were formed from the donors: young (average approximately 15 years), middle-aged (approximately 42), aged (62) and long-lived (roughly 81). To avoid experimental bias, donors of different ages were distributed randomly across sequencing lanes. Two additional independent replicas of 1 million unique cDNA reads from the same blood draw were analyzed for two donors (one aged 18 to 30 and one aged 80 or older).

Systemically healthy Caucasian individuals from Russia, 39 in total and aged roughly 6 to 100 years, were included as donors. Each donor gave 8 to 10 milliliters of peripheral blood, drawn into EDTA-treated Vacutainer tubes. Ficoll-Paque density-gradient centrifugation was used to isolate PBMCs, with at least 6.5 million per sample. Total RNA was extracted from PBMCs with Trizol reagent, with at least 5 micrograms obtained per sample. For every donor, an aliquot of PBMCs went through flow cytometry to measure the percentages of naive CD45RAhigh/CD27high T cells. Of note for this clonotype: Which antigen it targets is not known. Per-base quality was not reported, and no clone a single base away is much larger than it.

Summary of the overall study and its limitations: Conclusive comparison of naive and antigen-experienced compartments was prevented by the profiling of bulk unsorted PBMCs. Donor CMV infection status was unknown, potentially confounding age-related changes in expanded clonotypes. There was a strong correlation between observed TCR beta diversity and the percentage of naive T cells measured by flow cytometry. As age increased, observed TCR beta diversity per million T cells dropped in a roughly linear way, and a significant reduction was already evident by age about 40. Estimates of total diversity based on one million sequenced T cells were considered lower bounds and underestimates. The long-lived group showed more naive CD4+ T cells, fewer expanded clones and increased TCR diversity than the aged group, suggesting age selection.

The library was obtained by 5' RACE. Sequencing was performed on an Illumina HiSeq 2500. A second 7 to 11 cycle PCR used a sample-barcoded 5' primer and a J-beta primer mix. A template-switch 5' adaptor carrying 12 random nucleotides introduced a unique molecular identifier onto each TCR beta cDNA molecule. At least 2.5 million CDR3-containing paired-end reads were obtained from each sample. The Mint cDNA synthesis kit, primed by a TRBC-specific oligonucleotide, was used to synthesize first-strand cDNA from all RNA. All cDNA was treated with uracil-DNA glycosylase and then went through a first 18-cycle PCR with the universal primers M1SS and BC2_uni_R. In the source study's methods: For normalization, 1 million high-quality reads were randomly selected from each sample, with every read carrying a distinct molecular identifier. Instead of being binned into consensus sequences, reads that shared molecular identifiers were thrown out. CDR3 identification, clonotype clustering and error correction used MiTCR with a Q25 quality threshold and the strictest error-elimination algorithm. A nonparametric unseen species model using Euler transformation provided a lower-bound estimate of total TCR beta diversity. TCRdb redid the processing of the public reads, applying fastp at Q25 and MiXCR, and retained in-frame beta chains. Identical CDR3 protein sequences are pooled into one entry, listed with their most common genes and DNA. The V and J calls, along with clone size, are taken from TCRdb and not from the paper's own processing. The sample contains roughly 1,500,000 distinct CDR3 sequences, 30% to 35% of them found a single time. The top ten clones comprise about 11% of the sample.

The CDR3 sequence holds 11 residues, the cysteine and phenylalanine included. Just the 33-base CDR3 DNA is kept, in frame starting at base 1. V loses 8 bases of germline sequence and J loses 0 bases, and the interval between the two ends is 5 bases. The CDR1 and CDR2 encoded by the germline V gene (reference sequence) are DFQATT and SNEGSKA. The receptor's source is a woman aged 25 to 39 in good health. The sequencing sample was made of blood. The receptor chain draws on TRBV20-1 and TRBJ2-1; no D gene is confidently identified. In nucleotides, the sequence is TGCAGTTTGCCCTCCTACAATGAGCAGTTCTTC. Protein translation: CSLPSYNEQFF.